This is a list of T cell receptor beta chains from one sample in a study of siplizumab effects on memory and regulatory T cells. Profiling relied on immunoSEQ multiplex PCR, and the TCRdb table lists in-frame clones only, not all of them. The profile shows 70,000 or so clones, 91% of them singletons. The sample consisted of CD8+ T cells sorted from blood. These receptors originate from a human donor in good health. CDR3s include the opening cysteine and the closing phenylalanine or tryptophan. D genes are given only for firm matches. Expanded clones get a size class; other rows say once, few or many, or leave the size out.

abundance	d_gene	v_gene	j_gene	CDR3aa	CDR3nt
.	.	TRBV4-1	TRBJ2-1	CASSQVTSSYNEQFF	TGCGCCAGCAGCCAAGTCACTAGCTCCTACAATGAGCAGTTCTTC
once	.	TRBV7-6	TRBJ2-2	CASSLAGTGELFF	TGTGCCAGCAGCTTAGCTGGAACCGGGGAGCTGTTTTTT
.	TRBD1	TRBV5-5	TRBJ2-1	CASSPGTGIHEQFF	TGTGCCAGCAGTCCCGGGACAGGGATCCATGAGCAGTTCTTC
once	.	TRBV14	TRBJ2-3	CASSPPREVDTQYF	TGTGCCAGCAGCCCCCCCCGAGAAGTAGATACGCAGTATTTT
.	.	TRBV6-1	TRBJ2-7	CASGGWDFYSYEQYF	TGTGCCAGCGGAGGGTGGGACTTCTACTCCTACGAGCAGTACTTC
.	TRBD2	TRBV9	TRBJ2-3	CASSAWASSGKDTQYF	TGTGCCAGCAGCGCGTGGGCGAGTAGCGGGAAAGATACGCAGTATTTT
.	.	TRBV6-1	TRBJ1-1	CASSDEVRGEVEAFF	TGTGCCAGCAGTGACGAAGTTAGGGGCGAAGTTGAAGCTTTCTTT
.	.	TRBV7-6	TRBJ1-1	CASSRGYGTEAFF	TGTGCCAGCAGCCGGGGGTACGGCACTGAAGCTTTCTTT
.	.	TRBV6-5	TRBJ1-1	CASSNPLNTEAFF	TGTGCCAGCAGTAATCCTCTGAACACTGAAGCTTTCTTT
few	.	TRBV21-1	TRBJ1-5	CASSKPQGAGQPQHF	TGTGCCAGCAGCAAGCCTCAGGGGGCAGGTCAGCCCCAGCATTTT
.	.	TRBV5-4	TRBJ2-7	CASSFGQGSYEQYF	TGTGCCAGCAGCTTCGGTCAGGGATCTTACGAGCAGTACTTC
.	.	TRBV30	TRBJ1-2	CAWSVLGRASLYGYTF	TGTGCCTGGAGTGTACTCGGTCGGGCCAGTCTCTATGGCTACACCTTC
.	TRBD1	TRBV27	TRBJ2-7	CASSLLGGQASDEQYF	TGTGCCAGCAGTTTGCTGGGGGGACAGGCTTCGGACGAGCAGTACTTC
.	TRBD1	TRBV18	TRBJ2-5	CASSPEGARETQYF	TGTGCCAGCTCACCTGAGGGGGCCCGGGAGACCCAGTACTTC
.	TRBD1	TRBV5-6	TRBJ2-1	CASSAGTVEQFF	TGTGCCAGCAGCGCCGGGACAGTGGAGCAGTTCTTC
.	.	TRBV11-2	TRBJ1-3	CASSSTGLGNTIYF	TGTGCCAGCAGCTCAACAGGGTTAGGAAACACCATATATTTT
.	.	TRBV19	TRBJ1-1	CASSIRARWDTEAFF	TGTGCCAGTAGTATCCGGGCTCGGTGGGACACTGAAGCTTTCTTT
.	TRBD1	TRBV7-2	TRBJ1-2	CASSLPGQAGYGYTF	TGTGCCAGCAGCTTGCCGGGACAGGCTGGCTATGGCTACACCTTC
.	.	TRBV27	TRBJ2-1	CASRDQGNEQFF	TGTGCCAGCAGAGACCAGGGCAATGAGCAGTTCTTC
once	TRBD1	TRBV5-4	TRBJ1-4	CASSSRTDRAGGGDEKLFF	TGTGCCAGCAGCTCCCGAACAGACAGGGCAGGGGGGGGAGATGAAAAACTGTTTTTT
once	TRBD2	TRBV7-9	TRBJ2-3	CASTLGGLAGVTDTQYF	TGTGCCAGCACCCTCGGTGGGCTAGCGGGAGTCACAGATACGCAGTATTTT
.	.	TRBV13	TRBJ2-2	CASSPPDKNTGELFF	TGTGCCAGCAGCCCGCCGGACAAGAACACCGGGGAGCTGTTTTTT
.	.	TRBV25-1	TRBJ2-5	CASSETYVGTFKETQYF	TGTGCCAGCAGTGAAACATATGTGGGGACGTTTAAAGAGACCCAGTACTTC
few	TRBD2	TRBV7-3	TRBJ2-3	CASSPLAGGPQDTQYF	TGTGCCAGCAGCCCCCTAGCGGGAGGTCCCCAAGATACGCAGTATTTT
.	.	TRBV19	TRBJ1-5	CASSIGNQPQHF	TGTGCCAGTAGTATTGGCAATCAGCCCCAGCATTTT
.	TRBD1	TRBV5-1	TRBJ1-2	CASSLEGGQYSYDYTF	TGCGCCAGCAGCTTGGAGGGGGGACAGTACAGTTACGACTACACCTTC
once	.	TRBV9	TRBJ2-4	CASSGLQNIQYF	TGTGCCAGCAGCGGTCTTCAAAACATTCAGTACTTC
.	.	TRBV6-6	TRBJ2-2	CASSPNTGELFF	TGTGCCAGCAGCCCGAACACCGGGGAGCTGTTTTTT
.	TRBD1	TRBV6-1	TRBJ2-7	CASGRQGDWEQYF	TGTGCCAGCGGGAGACAGGGGGATTGGGAGCAGTACTTC